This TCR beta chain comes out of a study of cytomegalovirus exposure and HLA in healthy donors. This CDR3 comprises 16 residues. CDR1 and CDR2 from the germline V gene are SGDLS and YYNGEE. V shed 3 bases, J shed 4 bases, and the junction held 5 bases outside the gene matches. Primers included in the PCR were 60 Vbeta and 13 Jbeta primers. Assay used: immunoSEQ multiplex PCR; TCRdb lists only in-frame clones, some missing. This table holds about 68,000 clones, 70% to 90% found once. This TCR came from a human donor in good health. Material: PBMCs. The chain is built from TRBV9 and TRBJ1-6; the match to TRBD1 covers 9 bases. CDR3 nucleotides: TGTGCCAGCAGCGCGCCGGGACAGGGATATAATTCACCCCTCCACTTT. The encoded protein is CASSAPGQGYNSPLHF.